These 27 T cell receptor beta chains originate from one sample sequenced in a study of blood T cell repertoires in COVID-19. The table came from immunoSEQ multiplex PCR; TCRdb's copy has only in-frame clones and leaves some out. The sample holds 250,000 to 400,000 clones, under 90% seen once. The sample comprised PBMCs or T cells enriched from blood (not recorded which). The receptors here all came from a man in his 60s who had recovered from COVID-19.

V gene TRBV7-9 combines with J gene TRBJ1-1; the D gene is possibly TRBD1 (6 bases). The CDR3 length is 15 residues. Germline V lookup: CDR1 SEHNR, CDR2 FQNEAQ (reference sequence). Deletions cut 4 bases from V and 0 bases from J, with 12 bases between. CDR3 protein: CASSSRTEMNTEAFF. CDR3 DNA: TGTGCCAGCAGCTCGAGGACAGAGATGAACACTGAAGCTTTCTTT.

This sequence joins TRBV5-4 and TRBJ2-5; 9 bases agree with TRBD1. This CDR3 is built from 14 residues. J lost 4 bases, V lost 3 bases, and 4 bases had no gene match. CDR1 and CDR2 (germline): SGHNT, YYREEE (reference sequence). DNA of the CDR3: TGTGCCAGCAGCTCCCCGGGACAGGGAGAGACCCAGTACTTC. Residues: CASSSPGQGETQYF.

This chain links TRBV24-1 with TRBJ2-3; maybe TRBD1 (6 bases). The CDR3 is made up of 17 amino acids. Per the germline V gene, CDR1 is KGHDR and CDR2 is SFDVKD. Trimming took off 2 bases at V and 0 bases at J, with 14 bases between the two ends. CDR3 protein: CATSDYVGGVSTDTQYF. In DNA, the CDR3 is TGTGCCACCAGTGATTACGTTGGGGGCGTAAGCACAGATACGCAGTATTTT.

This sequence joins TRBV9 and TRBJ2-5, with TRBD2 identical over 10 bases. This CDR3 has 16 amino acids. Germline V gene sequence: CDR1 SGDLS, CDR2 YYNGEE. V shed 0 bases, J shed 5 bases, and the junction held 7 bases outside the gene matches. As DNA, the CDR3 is TGTGCCAGCAGCGTAGCTACAGCGGGAGGGCTGGAGACCCAGTACTTC. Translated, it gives CASSVATAGGLETQYF.

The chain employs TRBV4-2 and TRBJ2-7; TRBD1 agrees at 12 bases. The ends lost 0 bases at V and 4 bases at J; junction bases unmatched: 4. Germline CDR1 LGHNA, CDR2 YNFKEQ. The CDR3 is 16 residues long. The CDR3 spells CASSQDEGQGAYEQYF. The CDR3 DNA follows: TGTGCCAGCAGCCAAGATGAGGGACAGGGGGCGTACGAGCAGTACTTC.

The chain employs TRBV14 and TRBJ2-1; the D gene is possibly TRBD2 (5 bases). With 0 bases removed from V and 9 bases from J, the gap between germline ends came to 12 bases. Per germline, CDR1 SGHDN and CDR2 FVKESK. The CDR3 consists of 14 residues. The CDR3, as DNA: TGTGCCAGCAGCCAAGAAGCGGAGAGGAGTGAGCAGTTCTTC. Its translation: CASSQEAERSEQFF.

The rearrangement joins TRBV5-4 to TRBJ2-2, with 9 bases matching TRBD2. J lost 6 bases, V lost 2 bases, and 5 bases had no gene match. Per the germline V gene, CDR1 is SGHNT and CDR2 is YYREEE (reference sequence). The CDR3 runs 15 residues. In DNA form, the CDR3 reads TGTGCCAGCAGCTTTTGGCTAGCGGGGCCCGGGGAGCTGTTTTTT. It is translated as CASSFWLAGPGELFF.

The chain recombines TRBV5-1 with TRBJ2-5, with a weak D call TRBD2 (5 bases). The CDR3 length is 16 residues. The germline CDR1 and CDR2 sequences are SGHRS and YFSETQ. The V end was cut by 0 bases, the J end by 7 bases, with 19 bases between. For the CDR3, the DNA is TGCGCCAGCAGCTTGGGTGGAGAGACTATTACCGGGACCCAGTACTTC. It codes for CASSLGGETITGTQYF.

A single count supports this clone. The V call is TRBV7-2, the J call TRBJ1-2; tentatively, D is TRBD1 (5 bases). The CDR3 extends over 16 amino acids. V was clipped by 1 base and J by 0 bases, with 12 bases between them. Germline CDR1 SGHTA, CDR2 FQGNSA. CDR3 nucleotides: TGTGCCAGCAGCTTAGGAGCGGGACTCCCTAACTATGGCTACACCTTC. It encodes CASSLGAGLPNYGYTF.

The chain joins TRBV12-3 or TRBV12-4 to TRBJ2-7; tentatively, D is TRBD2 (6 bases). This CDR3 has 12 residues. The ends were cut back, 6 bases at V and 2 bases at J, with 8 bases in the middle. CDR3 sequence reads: CASSPGAYEQYF. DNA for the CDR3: TGTGCCAGCAGCCCGGGGGCCTACGAGCAGTACTTC.

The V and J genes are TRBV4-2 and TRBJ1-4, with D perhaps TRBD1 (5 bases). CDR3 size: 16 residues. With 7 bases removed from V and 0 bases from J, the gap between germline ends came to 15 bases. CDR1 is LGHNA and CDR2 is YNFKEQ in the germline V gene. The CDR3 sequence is CASISGLPATNEKLFF. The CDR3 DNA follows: TGTGCCAGCATCTCGGGACTCCCCGCAACTAATGAAAAACTGTTTTTT.

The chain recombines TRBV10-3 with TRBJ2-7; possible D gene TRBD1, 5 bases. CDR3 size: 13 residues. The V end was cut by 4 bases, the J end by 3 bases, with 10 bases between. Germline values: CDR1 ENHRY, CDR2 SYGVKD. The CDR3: CAISAQVNYEQYF. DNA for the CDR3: TGTGCCATCAGTGCACAGGTAAACTACGAGCAGTACTTC.

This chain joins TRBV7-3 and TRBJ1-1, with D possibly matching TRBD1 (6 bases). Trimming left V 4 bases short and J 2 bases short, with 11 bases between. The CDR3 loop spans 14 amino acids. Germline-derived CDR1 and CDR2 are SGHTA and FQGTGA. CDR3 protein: CASSSGTPNTEAFF. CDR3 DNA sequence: TGTGCCAGCAGCTCCGGGACACCAAACACTGAAGCTTTCTTT.

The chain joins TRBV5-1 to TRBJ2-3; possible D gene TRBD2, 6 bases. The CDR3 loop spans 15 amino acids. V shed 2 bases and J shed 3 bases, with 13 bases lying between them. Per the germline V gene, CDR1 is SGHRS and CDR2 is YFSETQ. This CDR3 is CASSFGIADTDTQYF. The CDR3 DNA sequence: TGCGCCAGCAGCTTTGGTATAGCGGATACAGATACGCAGTATTTT.

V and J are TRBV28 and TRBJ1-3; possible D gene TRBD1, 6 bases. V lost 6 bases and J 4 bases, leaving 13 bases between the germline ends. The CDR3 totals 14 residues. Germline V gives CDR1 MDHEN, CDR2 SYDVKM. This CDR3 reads CASRPSGGGNTIYF. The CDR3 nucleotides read TGTGCCAGCAGACCCTCGGGGGGCGGAAACACCATATATTTT.

The CDR3 is CASSTRTGGRTGELFF. CDR3 DNA: TGTGCCAGCAGCACCCGGACAGGGGGGAGGACCGGGGAGCTGTTTTTT. The rearrangement uses TRBV11-3 and TRBJ2-2, with 10 bases aligning to TRBD1. The V gene's germline CDR1 is SGHNT and CDR2 YENEEA. CDR3 length equals 16 residues. J gave up 5 bases and V 5 bases, and 8 bases lay outside the gene matches.

CDR3 sequence: CASSLDRGTSGLDTQYF. The CDR3 bases are TGTGCCAGCAGCTTGGACCGGGGGACTAGCGGGTTAGATACGCAGTATTTT. V is TRBV5-4 and J is TRBJ2-3; 12 bases match TRBD2. CDR1 and CDR2 from the germline V gene are SGHNT and YYREEE (reference sequence). The CDR3 runs to 17 residues. After removal of 0 bases from V and 5 bases from J, the junction contained 7 bases not matched to a gene. Based on the CDR3 plus reference TRBV5-4 and TRBJ2-3, the full variable domain is ETGVTQSPTHLIKTRGQQVTLRCSSQSGHNTVSWYQQALGQGPQFIFQYYREEENGRGNFPPRFSGLQFPNYSSELNVNALELDDSALYLCASSLDRGTSGLDTQYFGPGTRLTVL.

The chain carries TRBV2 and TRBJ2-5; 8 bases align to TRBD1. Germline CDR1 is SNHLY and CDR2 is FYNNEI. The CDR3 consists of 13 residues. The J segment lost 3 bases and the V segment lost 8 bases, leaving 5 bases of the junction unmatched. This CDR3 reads CASQGQEEETQYF. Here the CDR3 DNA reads TGTGCCAGCCAGGGACAGGAGGAAGAGACCCAGTACTTC.

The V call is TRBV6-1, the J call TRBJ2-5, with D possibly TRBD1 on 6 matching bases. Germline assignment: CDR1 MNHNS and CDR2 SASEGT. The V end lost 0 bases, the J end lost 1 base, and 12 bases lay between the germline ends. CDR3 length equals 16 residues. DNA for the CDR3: TGTGCCAGCAGTGAAGCTAGGGGGTCGAGCCAAGAGACCCAGTACTTC. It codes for CASSEARGSSQETQYF.

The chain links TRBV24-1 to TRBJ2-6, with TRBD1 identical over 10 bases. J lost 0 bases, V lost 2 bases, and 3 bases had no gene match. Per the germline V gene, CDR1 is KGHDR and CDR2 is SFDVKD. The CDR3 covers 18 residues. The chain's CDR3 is CATSDWTGGSSGANVLTF. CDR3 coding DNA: TGTGCCACCAGTGATTGGACAGGGGGGAGCTCTGGGGCCAACGTCCTGACTTTC.

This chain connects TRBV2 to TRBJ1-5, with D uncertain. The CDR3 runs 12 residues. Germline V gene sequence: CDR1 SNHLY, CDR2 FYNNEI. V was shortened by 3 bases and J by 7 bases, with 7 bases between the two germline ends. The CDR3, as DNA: TGTGCCAGCAGTGAGCGGGTGCAGCCCCAGCATTTT. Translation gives CASSERVQPQHF. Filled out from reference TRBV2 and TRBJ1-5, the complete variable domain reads EPEVTQTPSHQVTQMGQEVILRCVPISNHLYFYWYRQILGQKVEFLVSFYNNEISEKSEIFDDQFSVERPDGSNFTLKIRSTKLEDSAMYFCASSERVQPQHFGDGTRLSIL.

The CDR3 region has the DNA TGTGCCAGCAGTTTACGGCGGGACAGAAACTACGAGCAGTACTTC. Protein product: CASSLRRDRNYEQYF. V is TRBV27 and J is TRBJ2-7; perhaps TRBD1 as D (7 bases). This CDR3 region has 15 residues. The germline gives CDR1 MNHEY, CDR2 SMNVEV (reference sequence). V shed 2 bases and J shed 3 bases, with 14 bases lying between them.

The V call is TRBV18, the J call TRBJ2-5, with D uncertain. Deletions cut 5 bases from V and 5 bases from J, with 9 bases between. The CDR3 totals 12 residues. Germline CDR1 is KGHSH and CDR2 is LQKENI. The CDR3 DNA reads TGTGCCAGCTCAAACTCCCTGGAGACCCAGTACTTC. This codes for CASSNSLETQYF.

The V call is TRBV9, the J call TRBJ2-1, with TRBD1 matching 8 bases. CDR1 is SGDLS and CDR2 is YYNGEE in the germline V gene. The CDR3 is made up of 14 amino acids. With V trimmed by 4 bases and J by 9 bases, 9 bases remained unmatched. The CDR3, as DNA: TGTGCCAGCAGCTCCCGCAGGGGGCTCGGTGAGCAGTTCTTC. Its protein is CASSSRRGLGEQFF.

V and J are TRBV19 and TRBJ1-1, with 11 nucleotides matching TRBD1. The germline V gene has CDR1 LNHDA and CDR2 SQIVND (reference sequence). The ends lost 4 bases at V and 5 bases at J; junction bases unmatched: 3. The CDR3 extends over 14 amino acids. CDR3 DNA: TGTGCCAGTAGTACAGGACAGGGGGCGACTGAAGCTTTCTTT. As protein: CASSTGQGATEAFF.

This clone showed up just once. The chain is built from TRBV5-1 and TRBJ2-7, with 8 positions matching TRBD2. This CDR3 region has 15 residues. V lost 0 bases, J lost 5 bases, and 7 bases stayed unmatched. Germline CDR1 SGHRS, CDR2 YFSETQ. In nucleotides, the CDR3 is TGCGCCAGCAGCTTGGTATCGGGAGGGCCCGACGAGCAGTACTTC. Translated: CASSLVSGGPDEQYF.

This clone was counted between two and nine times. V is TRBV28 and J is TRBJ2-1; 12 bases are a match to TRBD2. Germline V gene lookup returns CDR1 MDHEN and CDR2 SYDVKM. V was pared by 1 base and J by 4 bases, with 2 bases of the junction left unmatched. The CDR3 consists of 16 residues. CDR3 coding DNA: TGTGCCAGCAGTTTATTCGGACTAGCGGGATACAATGAGCAGTTCTTC. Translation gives CASSLFGLAGYNEQFF.